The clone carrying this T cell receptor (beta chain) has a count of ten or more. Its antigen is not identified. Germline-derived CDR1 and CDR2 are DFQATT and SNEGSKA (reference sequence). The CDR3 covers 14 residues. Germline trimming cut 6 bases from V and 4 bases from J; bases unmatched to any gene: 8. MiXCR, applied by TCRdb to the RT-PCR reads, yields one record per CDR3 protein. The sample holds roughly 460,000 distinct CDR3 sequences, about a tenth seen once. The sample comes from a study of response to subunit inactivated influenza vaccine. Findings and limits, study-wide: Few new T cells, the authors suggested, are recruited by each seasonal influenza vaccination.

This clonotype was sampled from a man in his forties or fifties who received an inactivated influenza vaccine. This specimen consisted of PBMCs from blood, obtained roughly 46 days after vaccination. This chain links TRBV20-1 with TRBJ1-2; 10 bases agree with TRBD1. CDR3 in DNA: TGCAGTGCCGCCGGGACAGGGGAGGTCTATGGCTACACCTTC. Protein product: CSAAGTGEVYGYTF.